This T cell receptor (beta chain) was sequenced during a study of early T cells in non-severe SARS-CoV-2 infection. Study-wide context: Sequenced bulk RNA came from whole blood that was unsorted, and chains were unpaired.

Per the germline V gene, CDR1 is GTSNPN and CDR2 is SVGIG (reference sequence). This CDR3 is 11 amino acids long. V was shortened by 8 bases and J by 13 bases, with 20 bases between the two germline ends. One entry per CDR3 protein, called by TCRdb with MiXCR from the 5' RACE reads. Seen here are 45,000 to 55,000 distinct CDR3 sequences, under 15% observed once, and the top ten hold roughly 10%. This clonotype turned up a few times. Antigen specificity is unknown. Findings of the study overall: Lookups in VDJdb leaned toward anti-spike CD8 responses and missed private and CD4 specificities.

The receptor comes from an adult who was a healthcare worker with PCR-confirmed SARS-CoV-2 infection or an uninfected control (not recorded which). The material sequenced was whole blood. The V call is TRBV30, the J call TRBJ1-2; the D gene is possibly TRBD1 (6 bases). The CDR3 nucleotides read TGTGCCGCATTTCGCGGGGGCGATCTCACCTTC. Translating gives CAAFRGGDLTF.